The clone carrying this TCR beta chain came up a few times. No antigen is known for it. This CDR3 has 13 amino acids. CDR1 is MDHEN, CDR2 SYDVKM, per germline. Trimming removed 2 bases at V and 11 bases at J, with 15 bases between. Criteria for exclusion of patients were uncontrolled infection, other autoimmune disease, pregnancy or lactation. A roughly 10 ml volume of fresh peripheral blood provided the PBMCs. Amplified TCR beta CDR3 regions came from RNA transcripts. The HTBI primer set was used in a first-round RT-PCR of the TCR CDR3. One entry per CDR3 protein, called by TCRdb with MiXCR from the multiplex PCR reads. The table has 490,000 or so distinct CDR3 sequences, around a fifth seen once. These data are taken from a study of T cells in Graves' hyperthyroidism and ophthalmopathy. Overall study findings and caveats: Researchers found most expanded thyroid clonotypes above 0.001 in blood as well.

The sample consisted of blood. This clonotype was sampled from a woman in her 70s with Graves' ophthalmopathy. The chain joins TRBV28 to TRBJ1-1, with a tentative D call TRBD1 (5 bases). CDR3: CASSLLRKGKAFF. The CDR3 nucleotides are TGTGCCAGCAGTTTACTCAGAAAGGGGAAGGCTTTCTTT.